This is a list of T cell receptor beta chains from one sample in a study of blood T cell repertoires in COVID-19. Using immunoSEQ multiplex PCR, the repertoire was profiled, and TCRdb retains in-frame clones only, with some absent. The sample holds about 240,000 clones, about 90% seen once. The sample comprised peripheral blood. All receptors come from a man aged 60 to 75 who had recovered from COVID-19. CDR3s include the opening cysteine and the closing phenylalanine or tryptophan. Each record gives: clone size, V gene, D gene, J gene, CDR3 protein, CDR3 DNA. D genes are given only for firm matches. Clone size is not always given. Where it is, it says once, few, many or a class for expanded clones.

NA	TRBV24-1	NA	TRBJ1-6	CATLISYNSPLHF	TGTGCCACGCTAATCTCCTATAATTCACCCCTCCACTTT
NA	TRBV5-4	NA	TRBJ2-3	CASSLGQKSTDTQYF	TGTGCCAGCAGCTTGGGGCAGAAAAGCACAGATACGCAGTATTTT
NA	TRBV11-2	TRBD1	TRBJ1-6	CASSQQGGNSPLHF	TGTGCCAGCAGCCAACAGGGGGGCAATTCACCCCTCCACTTT
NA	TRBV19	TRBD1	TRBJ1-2	CASSIRDRVGYTF	TGTGCCAGTAGTATCCGGGACAGGGTGGGGTACACCTTC
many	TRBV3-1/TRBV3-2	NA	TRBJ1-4	CASSLRQGARNEKLFF	TGTGCCAGCAGCCTTCGGCAAGGGGCCAGAAATGAAAAACTGTTTTTT
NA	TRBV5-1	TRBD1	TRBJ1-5	CASSLQGNQPQHF	TGCGCCAGCAGCCTACAGGGGAATCAGCCCCAGCATTTT
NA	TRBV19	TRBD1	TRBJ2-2	CASRKYRGNAGELFF	TGTGCCAGTAGAAAGTACAGGGGCAACGCCGGGGAGCTGTTTTTT
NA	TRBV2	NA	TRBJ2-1	CASSPNGRLVNEQFF	TGTGCCAGCAGCCCAAACGGTAGACTAGTCAATGAGCAGTTCTTC
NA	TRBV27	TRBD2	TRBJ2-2	CASSRLAGGSSGELFF	TGTGCCAGCAGTCGACTAGCGGGGGGATCATCCGGGGAGCTGTTTTTT
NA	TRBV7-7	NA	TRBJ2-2	CASSAPGSGELFF	TGTGCCAGCAGCGCACCGGGGTCCGGGGAGCTGTTTTTT
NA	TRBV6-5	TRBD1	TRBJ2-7	CASKRGQGNYEQYF	TGTGCCAGCAAGAGGGGGCAGGGGAACTACGAGCAGTACTTC
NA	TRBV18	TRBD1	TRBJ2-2	CASSLDRVVTGELFF	TGTGCCAGCTCACTGGACAGGGTGGTCACCGGGGAGCTGTTTTTT
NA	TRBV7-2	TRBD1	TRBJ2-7	CASSLTGAYEQYF	TGTGCCAGCAGCTTAACAGGGGCCTACGAGCAGTACTTC
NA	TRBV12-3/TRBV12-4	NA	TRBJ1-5	CASSNARTPQHF	TGTGCCAGCAGCAACGCACGGACACCCCAGCATTTT
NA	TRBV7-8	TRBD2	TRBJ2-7	CASSLPTSGGSYEQYF	TGTGCCAGCAGCTTACCTACTAGCGGGGGGTCCTACGAGCAGTACTTC
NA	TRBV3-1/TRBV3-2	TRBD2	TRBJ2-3	CASSQIAGGKIGDTQYF	TGTGCCAGCAGCCAAATAGCGGGGGGGAAGATAGGTGATACGCAGTATTTT
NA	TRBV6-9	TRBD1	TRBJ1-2	CASSWGQGDYGYTF	TGTGCCAGCAGTTGGGGACAGGGGGACTATGGCTACACCTTC
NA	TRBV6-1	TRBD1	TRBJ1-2	CASSETQGGNYGYTF	TGTGCCAGCAGTGAAACCCAGGGGGGAAACTATGGCTACACCTTC
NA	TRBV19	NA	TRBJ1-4	CASSIHEQEKLFF	TGTGCCAGTAGTATCCACGAACAGGAAAAACTGTTTTTT
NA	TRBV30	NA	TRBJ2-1	CAWSPHRGSHNEQFF	TGTGCCTGGAGTCCCCATCGAGGGAGTCACAATGAGCAGTTCTTC
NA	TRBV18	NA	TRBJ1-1	CASSGGGLNTEAFF	TGTGCCAGCTCCGGGGGGGGATTGAACACTGAAGCTTTCTTT
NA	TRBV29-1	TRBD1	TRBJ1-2	CSVARTGGVGYTF	TGCAGCGTTGCCCGGACAGGGGGCGTGGGCTACACCTTC
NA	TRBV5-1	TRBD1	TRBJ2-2	CASSLGTGSSTGELFF	TGCGCCAGCAGCTTGGGGACAGGGAGCTCCACCGGGGAGCTGTTTTTT
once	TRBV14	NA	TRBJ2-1	CASSQEGDLSNEQFF	TGTGCCAGCAGCCAAGAGGGAGACCTCTCCAATGAGCAGTTCTTC
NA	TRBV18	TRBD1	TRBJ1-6	CASSTGQTNGSPLHF	TGTGCCAGCTCAACGGGACAGACTAACGGGTCACCCCTCCACTTT
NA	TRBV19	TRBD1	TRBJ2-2	CASSMNRGQSTGELFF	TGTGCCAGTAGTATGAACAGGGGGCAAAGCACCGGGGAGCTGTTTTTT
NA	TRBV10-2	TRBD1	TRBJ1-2	CASRRTGSDEGGYTF	TGCGCCAGCAGAAGGACAGGGAGTGATGAGGGTGGCTACACCTTC
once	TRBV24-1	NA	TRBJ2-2	CATSDLGTSTGELFF	TGTGCCACCAGTGATTTGGGGACAAGCACCGGGGAGCTGTTTTTT
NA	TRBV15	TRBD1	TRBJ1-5	CATSRDPGTDLWAQHF	TGTGCCACCAGCAGAGATCCAGGGACAGACCTGTGGGCCCAGCATTTT
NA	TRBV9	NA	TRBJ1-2	CASSVALDSSGYTF	TGTGCCAGCAGCGTAGCTCTGGACTCCTCTGGCTACACCTTC
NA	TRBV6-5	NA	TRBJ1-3	CASSDRGPRWDTIYF	TGTGCCAGCAGCGATCGGGGTCCCCGGTGGGACACCATATATTTT
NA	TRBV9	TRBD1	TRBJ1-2	CASSDNRGVGYGYTF	TGTGCCAGCAGCGACAACAGGGGTGTAGGCTATGGCTACACCTTC
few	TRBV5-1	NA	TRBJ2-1	CASSLGLRDYNEQFF	TGCGCCAGCAGCTTGGGACTTAGAGACTACAATGAGCAGTTCTTC
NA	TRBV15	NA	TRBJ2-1	CATSRSGSSYNEQFF	TGTGCCACCAGCAGATCGGGGAGCTCCTACAATGAGCAGTTCTTC
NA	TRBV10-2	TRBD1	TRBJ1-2	CASSRDRNYGYTF	TGCGCCAGCAGTCGGGACAGGAACTATGGCTACACCTTC
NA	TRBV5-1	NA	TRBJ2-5	CASSPGQQETQYF	TGCGCCAGCAGCCCGGGACAACAAGAGACCCAGTACTTC
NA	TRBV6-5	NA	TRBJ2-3	CASMGARTLQYF	TGTGCCAGCATGGGAGCCCGAACGCTGCAGTATTTT
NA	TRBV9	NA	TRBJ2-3	CASSPRLLPDTQYF	TGTGCCAGCAGCCCGCGACTCCTCCCAGATACGCAGTATTTT
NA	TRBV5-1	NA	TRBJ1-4	CASTRGPTNEKLFF	TGCGCCAGCACTAGGGGCCCAACTAATGAAAAACTGTTTTTT
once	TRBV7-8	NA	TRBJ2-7	CASSLARGSSYEQYF	TGTGCCAGCAGCTTAGCCCGGGGGTCCTCCTACGAGCAGTACTTC
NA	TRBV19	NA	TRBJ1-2	CASSPDGAQGSGYTF	TGTGCCAGTAGTCCCGATGGCGCTCAGGGCTCTGGCTACACCTTC
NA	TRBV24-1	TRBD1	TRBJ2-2	CATSDAGQGNTGELFF	TGTGCCACCAGTGACGCCGGACAGGGGAACACCGGGGAGCTGTTTTTT
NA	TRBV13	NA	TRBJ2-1	CASSLRSPTNEQFF	TGTGCCAGCAGCTTGAGAAGTCCTACCAATGAGCAGTTCTTC
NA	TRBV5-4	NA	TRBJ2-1	CASSLIRSGYNEQFF	TGTGCCAGCAGCTTAATTAGGTCGGGGTACAATGAGCAGTTCTTC
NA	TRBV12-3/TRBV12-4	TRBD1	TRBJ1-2	CASGTAYGYTF	TGTGCCAGCGGGACAGCTTATGGCTACACCTTC
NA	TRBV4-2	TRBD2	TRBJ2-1	CASSQDGSGGPRRLEQFF	TGTGCCAGCAGCCAAGATGGTAGCGGGGGGCCACGGAGGCTTGAGCAGTTCTTC
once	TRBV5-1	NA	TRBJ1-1	CASSFGNTGNTEAFF	TGCGCCAGCAGCTTTGGGAATACAGGGAACACTGAAGCTTTCTTT
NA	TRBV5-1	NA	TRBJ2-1	CASSLAGEAINEQFF	TGCGCCAGCAGCTTGGCCGGGGAAGCTATCAATGAGCAGTTCTTC
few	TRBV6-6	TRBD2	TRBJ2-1	CASSPGRNLLYNEQFF	TGTGCCAGCAGCCCCGGGAGGAATTTATTGTACAATGAGCAGTTCTTC
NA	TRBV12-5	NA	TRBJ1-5	CASGLVPYGDYSNQPQHF	TGTGCTAGTGGTTTGGTACCGTACGGAGACTATAGCAATCAGCCCCAGCATTTT